This TCR beta chain was identified during a study of identical twins. Study-wide points: Monozygotic twins shared more out-of-frame TCR alpha than recombination models predicted. Not following the same donors, the study drew its conclusions from cross-sectional statistical analysis.

There are many counts of this clonotype. Antigen specificity is unknown. Through template switching, a universal primer site was introduced, and the cDNA contained unique molecular identifiers. One entry per CDR3 protein, called by TCRdb with MiXCR from the 5' RACE reads. The sample consists of 640,000 or so distinct CDR3 sequences, 5.5% to 6.5% of them appearing once. The length of the CDR3 is 13 residues. Germline loops: CDR1 SQVTM, CDR2 ANQGSEA. V gave up 6 bases and J gave up 0 bases, with 11 bases separating them. The chain joins TRBV29-1 to TRBJ1-1; D is ambiguous. Sequencing used naive T cells sorted from blood. This TCR derives from a man between 18 and 29 years old in good health. CDR3 in amino acids: CSVQKHLNTEAFF. For the CDR3, the DNA is TGCAGCGTCCAAAAACACCTGAACACTGAAGCTTTCTTT.